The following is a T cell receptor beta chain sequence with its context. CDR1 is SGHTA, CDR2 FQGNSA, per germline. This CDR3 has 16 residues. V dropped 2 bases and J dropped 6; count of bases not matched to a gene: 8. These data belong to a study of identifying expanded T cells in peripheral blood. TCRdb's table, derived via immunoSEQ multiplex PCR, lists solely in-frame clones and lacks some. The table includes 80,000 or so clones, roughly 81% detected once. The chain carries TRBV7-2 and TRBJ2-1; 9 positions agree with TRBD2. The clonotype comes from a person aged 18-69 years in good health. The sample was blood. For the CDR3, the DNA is TGTGCCAGCAGCTTATATAGCGGGAGAGGCTTCAATGAGCAGTTCTTC. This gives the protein CASSLYSGRGFNEQFF.